This T cell receptor (beta chain) was identified during a study of T cell responses to AZD1222 COVID-19 vaccine (dated by TCRdb to about 2021). For the study in its entirety: Because spike-specific TCR depth and breadth did not differ between the two schedules, AZD1222 recipients who got a second dose at roughly 4 weeks were pooled with those who got a second dose at roughly 12 weeks. TCR sequencing covered some 240 trial participants: 200 to 210 given two doses of AZD1222 and about 26 given two doses of MenACWY control vaccine. Trial participants were enrolled into age subgroups of 18-55, 56-69 and 70-plus years, which contained around 150, 29 and 61 TCR-sequenced participants, respectively. Results and caveats for the whole study, not just this receptor: Only 5 to 7 AZD1222 recipients were SARS-CoV-2 seropositive at baseline, limiting conclusions about previously exposed vaccinees. Because no day 14 peak-response samples were available, repertoires were characterized only after the peak T cell response. Nearly half of unique spike-specific TCRs reportedly recognized epitopes outside regions mutated in the B.1.351 and B.1.1.7 variants. After two AZD1222 doses, both the breadth and the depth of spike-specific TCRs were significantly higher than at day 0 and than in MenACWY recipients. In the small 56-69-year group, the increase in depth fell short of significance, most likely because of low power. The vaccine-associated CD4 TCRs covered the entire spike protein, and the dominant responses fell in regions 160-218 and 743-854. Most participants were white British and females outnumbered males, and the authors suggested that clonal diversity may have been underestimated.

As encoded in the germline V gene, CDR1 is SGHTA while CDR2 is FQGTGA. V and J lose 6 bases and 0 bases, and a span of 11 bases separates them. The cysteine opens and the phenylalanine closes a CDR3 of 14 amino acids. Of all the DNA, just the CDR3 is kept, 42 bases in frame from base 1. The meaning of the sample's time point label: baseline before first vaccination. Samples from vaccinated people were obtained from the UK trials COV001 and COV002, which included a single-blind randomized controlled phase 2/3 trial of AZD1222 (ChAdOx1 nCoV-19) in healthy adults. Trial participant PBMC samples were collected at day 0 and day 28 after the second dose for TCRbeta chain sequencing. The CDR3 regions of human TCRbeta chains were analyzed by immunosequencing. As for how the authors treated the data: Repertoire TCRs were matched against a reference library of SARS-CoV-2-specific TCRs generated with the MIRA antigen-specificity platform. Breadth was defined as the fraction of unique TCRs that were SARS-CoV-2-associated, and depth was defined as the fraction of total T cells that were SARS-CoV-2-associated. Each spike-specific TCR was assigned to its reactive spike region and to a CD4 or CD8 class using the MIRA data. Log10-transformed breadth and depth values were compared by one-way ANOVA with Sidak's multiple comparisons tests. Entries here come from immuneACCESS through TCRdb and include only in-frame sequences with V and J called. Some clones fail to appear in such tables; in the studies checked, an unresolved V gene covers under half of the shortfall, and the cause of the remainder is unknown. Clonal size and the V and J genes are those of that table, whereas D and trimming came from the DNA. This sample holds some 140,000 clones; more than 90% were observed only once. Of the sample, approximately 20% is held by the ten largest clones.

As for this clone: The antigen it binds to is not known. The input lacks base qualities; no much larger clone sits a single base away.

Recombination linked TRBV7-3 to TRBJ1-1, with a weak D call of TRBD1 (5 bases match). The sample was peripheral blood, taken on day 0 of AZD1222 vaccination. The clonotype originates from an adult in good health. The CDR3 corresponds to CASSFGGLNTEAFF. The nucleotide sequence reads TGTGCCAGCAGTTTTGGGGGACTGAACACTGAAGCTTTCTTT.